This T cell receptor beta chain was identified in a study of control samples from healthy donors and cancer patients. This CDR3 contains 13 residues. Trimming shortened V by 3 bases and J by 2 bases, and 7 bases separated the two germline ends. The data were produced by immunoSEQ multiplex PCR, yet TCRdb's version contains in-frame clones alone and is incomplete. This sample carries over 50,000 clones, nearly 90% of them seen once, and the ten largest clones take about 3.5%. Material for sequencing was blood. This TCR came from a man aged 50 to 60 in good health. This chain uses TRBV12-3 or TRBV12-4 with TRBJ2-5; D not certain. The CDR3 sequence: CASSFGEQETQYF. In DNA form, the CDR3 reads TGTGCCAGCAGTTTTGGCGAACAAGAGACCCAGTACTTC.